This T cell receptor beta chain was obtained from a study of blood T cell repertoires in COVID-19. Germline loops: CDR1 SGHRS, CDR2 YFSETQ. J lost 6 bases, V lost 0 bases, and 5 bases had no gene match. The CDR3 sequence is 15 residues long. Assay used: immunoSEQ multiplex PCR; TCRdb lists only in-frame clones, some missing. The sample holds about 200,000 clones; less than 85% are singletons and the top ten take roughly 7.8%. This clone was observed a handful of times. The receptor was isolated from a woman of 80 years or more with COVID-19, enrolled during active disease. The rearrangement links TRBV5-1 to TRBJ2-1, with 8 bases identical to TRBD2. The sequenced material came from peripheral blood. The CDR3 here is CASSLASGSINEQFF. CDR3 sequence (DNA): TGCGCCAGCAGCTTGGCAAGCGGGAGTATCAATGAGCAGTTCTTC.